The count of the clone carrying this TCR beta chain is one. This CDR3 spans 13 amino acids. Germline loops: CDR1 GTSNPN, CDR2 SVGIG (reference sequence). This sample stems from a study of preoperative IRX-2 immunotherapy in early breast cancer. TCRdb's table, derived via immunoSEQ multiplex PCR, lists solely in-frame clones and lacks some. The sample yields around 22,000 clones, about 87% seen once. Treatment meaning: preoperative locoregional IRX-2 cytokine immunotherapy. Patients received preoperative, locoregional IRX-2 cytokine immunotherapy in a phase Ib study. This chain uses TRBV30 with TRBJ1-6; a weak D match, TRBD1 (5 bases). This specimen was tumor tissue, taken after IRX-2 immunotherapy. The sequence derives from a human donor with breast cancer. CDR3 region: CALGRGYNSPLHF. The DNA for the CDR3 is TGTGCTTTGGGCCGGGGGTATAATTCACCCCTCCACTTT.